This is a list of T cell receptor beta chains from one sample in a study of cytomegalovirus exposure and HLA in healthy donors. Libraries were prepared by immunoSEQ multiplex PCR; TCRdb keeps only in-frame clonotypes and omits some of them. The table shows roughly 150,000 clones, with more than 65% occurring only once. The sample consisted of PBMCs. The receptors shown here come from a man aged 45-60 years in good health and CMV-seropositive. Both conserved end residues are part of each CDR3. Fields, in order: D gene, V gene, J gene, CDR3 protein. The D gene is left open where the match is weak.

D: TRBD1; V: TRBV11-3; J: TRBJ2-7; CDR3: CASSTGQGYEQYF
D: TRBD1; V: TRBV18; J: TRBJ2-7; CDR3: CASSPARDRGRAYEQYF
D: TRBD1; V: TRBV19; J: TRBJ1-6; CDR3: CASSSARPGQGNSPLHF
D: -; V: TRBV4-3; J: TRBJ2-2; CDR3: CASSQGGADTGELFF
D: -; V: TRBV29-1; J: TRBJ2-5; CDR3: CSVENAQKTRSTQYF
D: TRBD1; V: TRBV4-2; J: TRBJ2-2; CDR3: CASSQQPGQGKAGELFF
D: TRBD2; V: TRBV5-1; J: TRBJ2-3; CDR3: CASSSGLAGVVDTQYF
D: -; V: TRBV27; J: TRBJ2-1; CDR3: CASSPLRGSSYNEQFF
D: -; V: TRBV6-5; J: TRBJ1-2; CDR3: CASRISGNTHGYTF
D: -; V: TRBV28; J: TRBJ1-4; CDR3: CASSFGEEKLFF
D: -; V: TRBV9; J: TRBJ2-3; CDR3: CASSVRELTDTQYF
D: TRBD2; V: TRBV11-2; J: TRBJ2-5; CDR3: CASSLGGGPPETQYF
D: TRBD1; V: TRBV19; J: TRBJ2-7; CDR3: CASSLWSGTAYEQYF
D: TRBD2; V: TRBV5-1; J: TRBJ2-1; CDR3: CASSPVASGSLGNEQFF
D: TRBD2; V: TRBV5-1; J: TRBJ2-5; CDR3: CASSLAGAQETQYF
D: -; V: TRBV30; J: TRBJ1-2; CDR3: CAWSVQGDYGYTF
D: TRBD2; V: TRBV4-2; J: TRBJ2-3; CDR3: CASSQDQLAADTQYF
D: TRBD1; V: TRBV15; J: TRBJ1-5; CDR3: CATSRGGTGEYQPQHF